The entry that follows covers one T cell receptor beta chain sequence. The germline V gene encodes CDR1 SGHRS and CDR2 YFSETQ. The CDR3 sequence is 12 residues long. V was trimmed by 0 bases and J by 8 bases, leaving 5 bases between them. Produced via immunoSEQ multiplex PCR; TCRdb's table is partial and in-frame only. The table records roughly 200,000 clones, 86% of them present only once. The age range of participants was about 18 to 100 years, with residence in some 25 US areas. Cohort allocation depended upon clinical history that participants reported. The data were obtained in a study of blood T cell repertoires in COVID-19. In the study overall: Material from acute and convalescent COVID-19 was sourced from the United States, Italy and Spain. In each case, the material was cDNA or gDNA derived from T cells, B-cell-depleted T cells, or PBMCs.

Sequenced: PBMCs or T cells enriched from blood (not recorded which). The V and J genes are TRBV5-1 and TRBJ1-4; unclear D gene. The sequence derives from a woman in her 30s who had recovered from COVID-19. The CDR3 is CASSLGGEKLFF. The CDR3 DNA reads TGCGCCAGCAGCTTGGGCGGGGAAAAACTGTTTTTT.